This passage covers 16 T cell receptor beta chains from one sample sequenced in a study of CD8 T cells in Susac syndrome. With random hexamers, reverse transcription was performed on roughly 0.5 to 1 ug of RNA. MiXCR was run by TCRdb on the immunoSEQ multiplex PCR reads, yielding one entry per CDR3 protein. This table holds some 75,000 distinct CDR3 sequences, roughly 92% found once. The sample taken for sequencing was CD8+ T cells from PBMCs. These receptors came from a human donor with Susac syndrome.

The CDR3 DNA follows: TGTGCCAGCAGTTACTCATCCGACACCGGGGAGCTGTTTTTT. It yields the protein CASSYSSDTGELFF. This rearrangement joins TRBV6-2 or TRBV6-3 to TRBJ2-2; D is uncertain. The germline V gene has CDR1 MNHEY and CDR2 SVGEGT. The CDR3 is 14 residues long. The germline V and J ends were trimmed by 0 bases and 3 bases, with 5 bases remaining between them.

J is TRBJ2-5 and V is TRBV28, with a possible D match to TRBD2 (5 bases). Germline V gene lookup returns CDR1 MDHEN and CDR2 SYDVKM. V gave up 6 bases and J gave up 4 bases, with 24 bases separating them. The CDR3 is made up of 17 amino acids. The chain's CDR3 is CASRTILFGKEAETQYF. CDR3 nucleotides: TGTGCCAGCAGAACTATCTTATTCGGGAAAGAAGCAGAGACCCAGTACTTC.

The chain uses TRBV28 and TRBJ1-1, with TRBD1 matching 7 bases. This CDR3 is built from 15 residues. The V and J ends lost 5 bases and 3 bases, in that order; junction bases with no gene match: 9. The germline CDR1 and CDR2 sequences are MDHEN and SYDVKM. CDR3 in DNA: TGTGCCAGCAGTCCGAATCCAGGGGGGTACACTGAAGCTTTCTTT. Translating it yields CASSPNPGGYTEAFF.

The chain carries TRBV2 and TRBJ1-1; unclear D gene. Trimming left V 3 bases short and J 6 bases short, with 11 bases between. This CDR3 comprises 13 residues. Germline V gives CDR1 SNHLY, CDR2 FYNNEI. The CDR3 DNA reads TGTGCCAGCAGTGATATCTCGGAGGCTGAAGCTTTCTTT. Translating it yields CASSDISEAEAFF.

The rearrangement uses TRBV7-9 and TRBJ2-6; perhaps TRBD1 as D (6 bases). Germline values: CDR1 SEHNR, CDR2 FQNEAQ (reference sequence). This CDR3 is 17 amino acids long. With 0 bases removed from V and 2 bases from J, the gap between germline ends came to 11 bases. This CDR3 is CASSLARGGPGANVLTF. CDR3 sequence (DNA): TGTGCCAGCAGCTTAGCCAGGGGTGGGCCTGGGGCCAACGTCCTGACTTTC.

The CDR3 loop reads CASSLGGQAAYEQYF. In DNA form, the CDR3 reads TGTGCCAGCAGCTTGGGGGGACAGGCCGCCTACGAGCAGTACTTC. V and J are TRBV5-4 and TRBJ2-7, with TRBD1 matching 8 bases. V dropped 0 bases and J dropped 2; count of bases not matched to a gene: 4. The CDR3 runs to 15 residues. Germline loops: CDR1 SGHNT, CDR2 YYREEE (reference sequence). The full variable domain, its missing parts supplied by reference TRBV5-4 and TRBJ2-7, is ETGVTQSPTHLIKTRGQQVTLRCSSQSGHNTVSWYQQALGQGPQFIFQYYREEENGRGNFPPRFSGLQFPNYSSELNVNALELDDSALYLCASSLGGQAAYEQYFGPGTRLTVT.

This clonotype was seen just once. V gene TRBV7-2 combines with J gene TRBJ2-1; TRBD2 matches at 13 bases. This CDR3 is built from 16 residues. Germline V gene data show CDR1 as SGHTA and CDR2 as FQGNSA. V lost 1 base and J lost 4; bases outside the gene matches: 1. CDR3 coding DNA: TGTGCCAGCAGCTTAGTGGGACTAGCGGGATACAATGAGCAGTTCTTC. This gives the protein CASSLVGLAGYNEQFF.

The chain carries TRBV28 and TRBJ2-3; weak D call: TRBD2 (6 bases). The V and J ends lost 3 bases and 0 bases respectively, with 13 bases between them. The CDR3 is 16 residues long. Germline V gene sequence: CDR1 MDHEN, CDR2 SYDVKM. The CDR3 DNA is TGTGCCAGCAGTTTCTTAGCGGAGTATAGCACAGATACGCAGTATTTT. This gives the protein CASSFLAEYSTDTQYF.

J is TRBJ1-2 and V is TRBV4-1, with D unresolved. Germline V gene lookup returns CDR1 MGHRA and CDR2 YSYEKL. The CDR3 is 15 residues long. V was clipped by 0 bases and J by 4 bases, with 12 bases between them. Written as DNA, the CDR3 is TGCGCCAGCAGCCAAGATGCCCCAGCAACCTATGGCTACACCTTC. As protein: CASSQDAPATYGYTF.

The chain carries TRBV19 and TRBJ1-2; D is uncertain. Germline V gene data show CDR1 as LNHDA and CDR2 as SQIVND (reference sequence). Trimming removed 3 bases from V and 3 bases from J, with 14 bases in between. This CDR3 spans 15 amino acids. The DNA for the CDR3 is TGTGCCAGTAGTATCGGAGGGCGATCCGACTATGGCTACACCTTC. Residues: CASSIGGRSDYGYTF.

V is TRBV6-2 or TRBV6-3 and J is TRBJ2-7; no firm D call. Trimming took off 0 bases at V and 2 bases at J, with 5 bases between the two ends. Germline V gives CDR1 MNHEY, CDR2 SVGEGT. The CDR3 extends over 13 amino acids. CDR3 amino acids: CASSYSNAYEQYF. The CDR3 DNA is TGTGCCAGCAGTTACTCGAACGCCTACGAGCAGTACTTC.

This clonotype came up once. This chain links TRBV30 with TRBJ1-2; a weak D match, TRBD1 (6 bases). The V and J ends lost 4 bases and 5 bases respectively, with 17 bases between them. Germline V gene data show CDR1 as GTSNPN and CDR2 as SVGIG (reference sequence). This CDR3 region has 14 residues. This chain's CDR3 is CAWTRGGGAYGYTF. CDR3 DNA sequence: TGTGCCTGGACCCGTGGAGGGGGGGCTTATGGCTACACCTTC.

The genes are TRBV7-6 and TRBJ2-1; 7 nucleotides align to TRBD2. J lost 6 bases, V lost 1 base, and 12 bases had no gene match. The CDR3 runs to 17 residues. Per the germline V gene, CDR1 is SGHVS and CDR2 is FNYEAQ. CDR3 residues: CASSLDSGLTLFNEQFF. Here the CDR3 DNA reads TGTGCCAGCAGCTTAGACTCGGGACTAACCCTTTTCAATGAGCAGTTCTTC. The full variable domain, completed using reference TRBV7-6 and TRBJ2-1, is GAGVSQSPRYKVTKRGQDVALRCDPISGHVSLYWYRQALGQGPEFLTYFNYEAQQDKSGLPNDRFSAERPEGSISTLTIQRTEQRDSAMYRCASSLDSGLTLFNEQFFGPGTRLTVL.

This chain uses TRBV11-3 with TRBJ2-1; D might be TRBD1 or TRBD2, each matching 5 bases. This CDR3 is built from 15 residues. Germline V lookup: CDR1 SGHNT, CDR2 YENEEA. Trimming took off 5 bases at V and 6 bases at J, with 17 bases between the two ends. The CDR3 loop is CASSPTQGALNEQFF. As DNA, the CDR3 is TGTGCCAGCAGCCCAACCCAGGGAGCTCTCAATGAGCAGTTCTTC.

V usage is TRBV6-1 and J usage is TRBJ1-5; D unresolved. The CDR3 spans 15 residues. Germline assignment: CDR1 MNHNS and CDR2 SASEGT. Trimming left V 0 bases short and J 6 bases short, with 12 bases between. CDR3 region: CASSEALTVFQPQHF. CDR3 in DNA: TGTGCCAGCAGTGAAGCGCTTACAGTCTTTCAGCCCCAGCATTTT.

This chain connects TRBV18 to TRBJ2-3; a weak D match, TRBD1 (5 bases). The CDR3 consists of 16 residues. In germline, CDR1 is KGHSH, CDR2 LQKENI. V was trimmed by 3 bases and J by 0 bases, leaving 13 bases between them. The CDR3 DNA is TGTGCCAGCTCACCCAGGCAGGGCTTAAGCACAGATACGCAGTATTTT. It encodes CASSPRQGLSTDTQYF.